The clone carrying this T cell receptor beta chain has only a few counts. Its antigen is not identified. This entry is derived from a study of T cell repertoires in cytomegalovirus infection. Study summary: A matching HLA type, together with CMV infection, was signaled by public TCR beta signatures. Study outcomes and limitations: Dominating the ex vivo response were TCR beta clonotypes that were CMV-specific and HLA-C-restricted. Public TCR beta family frequency separated CMV-and-HLA carriers, including in an independent cohort.

Trimming removed 4 bases from V and 5 bases from J; junction bases left unmatched: 15. This CDR3 is 19 amino acids long. Germline V gives CDR1 LGHNA, CDR2 YNFKEQ. TCRdb used MiXCR to reprocess the reads, holding one entry per CDR3 protein. Of about 830,000 distinct CDR3 sequences in the sample, over 25% were seen once. The rearrangement uses TRBV4-2 and TRBJ2-1; TRBD1 aligns across 12 bases. This receptor was identified in a human donor in good health (CMV status not recorded). Some clones in this sample may be carry-over from other donors' samples. Sample: cultured CD8+ T cells from PBMCs, taken from culture after CMV antigen stimulation. DNA for the CDR3: TGTGCCAGCAGCCCACTGGGACAGGGGGCGGGTTGGCCGAACAATGAGCAGTTCTTC. Translated, it gives CASSPLGQGAGWPNNEQFF.